Listed below are T cell receptor beta chains from one sample, sequenced in a study of vaccination effects on CD4 cells after COVID-19. These TCRs' antigens remain unknown. The repertoire was sequenced with immunoSEQ multiplex PCR; TCRdb's copy has only in-frame clones and lacks some. Seen here are 40,000 to 55,000 clones, approximately 82% observed once, and the top ten hold 3.5% to 4.5%. The sequences come from CD4+ T cells from PBMCs cultured without peptide, collected after COVID-19 vaccination. All receptors come from a human donor who had a prior SARS-CoV-2 infection. The CDR3 runs from the conserved cysteine through the conserved F or W. The D gene is left open where the match is weak. Size values are once, few and many counts, or a class for expanded clones, and some rows have none.

CASSYGGGSYNEQFF | TGTGCCAGCAGTTACGGCGGGGGCTCCTACAATGAGCAGTTCTTC | TRBV6-6 | TRBD2 | TRBJ2-1 | NA
CASSPTGIQNEKLFF | TGTGCCAGCAGCCCGACAGGGATTCAAAATGAAAAACTGTTTTTT | TRBV7-9 | TRBD1 | TRBJ1-4 | NA
CASSFVIPRTGDSYEQYF | TGCGCCAGCAGCTTTGTAATACCTAGGACAGGGGACTCCTACGAGCAGTACTTC | TRBV5-1 | TRBD1 | TRBJ2-7 | NA
CAISEEVSGSNYGYTF | TGTGCCATCAGTGAAGAGGTGTCAGGATCTAACTATGGCTACACCTTC | TRBV10-3 | NA | TRBJ1-2 | NA
CASSLPIGGAYNEQFF | TGTGCCAGCAGCCTTCCTATTGGGGGGGCCTACAATGAGCAGTTCTTC | TRBV3-1/TRBV3-2 | TRBD2 | TRBJ2-1 | NA
CASRLGTGYGYTF | TGTGCCAGCAGACTCGGGACGGGCTATGGCTACACCTTC | TRBV7-9 | NA | TRBJ1-2 | NA
CASSLYRDTEAFF | TGTGCCAGCAGCTTATACAGGGACACTGAAGCTTTCTTT | TRBV7-2 | NA | TRBJ1-1 | NA
CAILSGNTIYF | TGTGCCATCCTCTCTGGAAACACCATATATTTT | TRBV2 | NA | TRBJ1-3 | NA
CASSEAGTDLNEQFF | TGTGCCAGCAGTGAAGCCGGGACAGACCTCAATGAGCAGTTCTTC | TRBV25-1 | TRBD1 | TRBJ2-1 | NA
CASSEQEQGGETQYF | TGTGCCAGCAGTGAACAGGAACAGGGAGGGGAGACCCAGTACTTC | TRBV2 | NA | TRBJ2-5 | NA
CASSPFTGELFF | TGTGCCAGCAGCCCCTTCACCGGGGAGCTGTTTTTT | TRBV14 | NA | TRBJ2-2 | NA
CASSLSQASGNEQFF | TGTGCCAGCAGCTTAAGTCAGGCTAGCGGGAATGAGCAGTTCTTC | TRBV7-9 | TRBD2 | TRBJ2-1 | few
CASSLQLGQGYEQYF | TGTGCCAGCAGCTTGCAGTTGGGCCAGGGGTACGAGCAGTACTTC | TRBV5-5 | NA | TRBJ2-7 | NA
CASSDTYGYTF | TGTGCCAGCAGTGACACCTATGGCTACACCTTC | TRBV2 | NA | TRBJ1-2 | NA
CASSDSGVGQPQHF | TGCGCCAGCAGTGATTCGGGGGTTGGGCAGCCCCAGCATTTT | TRBV10-2 | NA | TRBJ1-5 | NA
CASSPRTGRAAGELFF | TGCGCCAGCAGCCCTAGGACAGGGAGGGCAGCCGGGGAGCTGTTTTTT | TRBV5-1 | NA | TRBJ2-2 | NA
CASSTDLKRRSSYNEQFF | TGTGCCAGCAGCACTGACCTTAAGAGACGAAGCTCCTACAATGAGCAGTTCTTC | TRBV7-6 | NA | TRBJ2-1 | NA
CASSPTGQVSPLHF | TGTGCCAGCAGCCCCACCGGACAGGTCTCACCCCTCCACTTT | TRBV3-1/TRBV3-2 | TRBD1 | TRBJ1-6 | once
CASRHPTGRTGELFF | TGTGCCAGCAGACACCCGACAGGGCGAACCGGGGAGCTGTTTTTT | TRBV6-5 | TRBD1 | TRBJ2-2 | NA
CASSQVGGIDEQYF | TGTGCCAGCAGCCAAGTAGGGGGCATAGACGAGCAGTACTTC | TRBV3-1/TRBV3-2 | TRBD1 | TRBJ2-7 | NA
CASSPKQWYEQYF | TGTGCCAGCAGCCCTAAGCAGTGGTACGAGCAGTACTTC | TRBV7-8 | NA | TRBJ2-7 | NA
CASSAWGVGETQYF | TGTGCCAGCAGTGCTTGGGGGGTAGGGGAGACCCAGTACTTC | TRBV2 | NA | TRBJ2-5 | NA
CASSYSGTSGDYEQYF | TGTGCCAGCAGTTACTCGGGGACTAGCGGGGACTACGAGCAGTACTTC | TRBV6-5 | TRBD2 | TRBJ2-7 | few
CASSIPGGPRNEQFF | TGTGCCAGTAGTATCCCGGGAGGGCCCCGCAATGAGCAGTTCTTC | TRBV19 | TRBD2 | TRBJ2-1 | NA
CAISVDIRYGYTF | TGTGCCATCAGTGTTGACATCCGCTATGGCTACACCTTC | TRBV10-3 | NA | TRBJ1-2 | NA
CASSELGTVGNQPQHF | TGTGCCAGCAGTGAATTAGGTACGGTAGGCAATCAGCCCCAGCATTTT | TRBV2 | NA | TRBJ1-5 | NA
CASSLGSFGTGANVLTF | TGTGCCAGCAGCTTAGGCTCCTTTGGGACTGGGGCCAACGTCCTGACTTTC | TRBV7-3 | NA | TRBJ2-6 | NA
CASSFTLRFGTEDNSPLHF | TGTGCCAGCAGTTTTACCCTTCGGTTTGGGACAGAAGATAATTCACCCCTCCACTTT | TRBV27 | TRBD1 | TRBJ1-6 | NA
CAWSPTGLNSNQPQHF | TGTGCCTGGAGCCCAACGGGACTTAATAGCAATCAGCCCCAGCATTTT | TRBV30 | NA | TRBJ1-5 | NA
CASSWGVLGRELFF | TGTGCCAGCAGTTGGGGCGTCCTGGGGAGGGAGCTGTTTTTT | TRBV2 | NA | TRBJ2-2 | NA
CAWSPAGVVYGYTF | TGTGCCTGGAGCCCGGCGGGTGTTGTCTATGGCTACACCTTC | TRBV30 | NA | TRBJ1-2 | NA
CASTGTATNYGYTF | TGTGCCAGTACAGGGACAGCTACTAACTATGGCTACACCTTC | TRBV19 | TRBD1 | TRBJ1-2 | NA
CASRYRTSGGANEQFF | TGTGCCAGCAGGTACCGGACTAGCGGGGGGGCCAATGAGCAGTTCTTC | TRBV7-9 | TRBD2 | TRBJ2-1 | NA
CASSLHRGGTEAFF | TGTGCCAGCAGTTTACACAGGGGGGGGACTGAAGCTTTCTTT | TRBV27 | TRBD1 | TRBJ1-1 | NA
CAWSSKGVPNYGYTF | TGTGCCTGGAGTTCGAAAGGTGTTCCTAACTATGGCTACACCTTC | TRBV30 | NA | TRBJ1-2 | NA
CASSHSGSSDTQYF | TGTGCCAGCTCACATAGCGGGAGTTCAGATACGCAGTATTTT | TRBV18 | TRBD2 | TRBJ2-3 | NA
CASSLGQGSSLQETQYF | TGTGCCAGCAGCTTAGGACAGGGGTCGTCCCTACAAGAGACCCAGTACTTC | TRBV7-2 | TRBD1 | TRBJ2-5 | NA
CASSRLADNEQFF | TGTGCCAGCAGCCGGCTAGCGGACAATGAGCAGTTCTTC | TRBV12-3/TRBV12-4 | TRBD2 | TRBJ2-1 | NA
CASSLEGQSNQPQHF | TGCGCCAGCAGCTTGGAGGGACAGTCCAATCAGCCCCAGCATTTT | TRBV5-1 | TRBD1 | TRBJ1-5 | NA
CASRPTSGGGNTIYF | TGTGCCAGCAGACCAACCTCAGGGGGCGGAAACACCATATATTTT | TRBV28 | TRBD1 | TRBJ1-3 | NA
CASSLQGTKNIQYF | TGCGCCAGCAGCTTACAGGGGACCAAAAACATTCAGTACTTC | TRBV5-1 | TRBD1 | TRBJ2-4 | medium-sized
CASSFRAGVNYGYTF | TGTGCCAGCAGCTTCAGGGCGGGGGTTAACTATGGCTACACCTTC | TRBV5-5 | NA | TRBJ1-2 | NA
CASSLTGADTEAFF | TGTGCCAGCAGCTTAACGGGGGCGGACACTGAAGCTTTCTTT | TRBV7-3 | NA | TRBJ1-1 | NA
CASSMRPQEKLFF | TGTGCCAGCAGTATGCGGCCGCAAGAAAAACTGTTTTTT | TRBV27 | NA | TRBJ1-4 | NA
CASSFLAGIADTQYF | TGTGCCAGCAGCTTCTTAGCGGGGATCGCAGATACGCAGTATTTT | TRBV11-2 | TRBD2 | TRBJ2-3 | NA